The clone carrying this T cell receptor (beta chain) showed up just a few times. The length of the CDR3 is 14 residues. Per the study methods: For nucleated cells, counts were estimated from reference gene primer amplification. Assay used: immunoSEQ multiplex PCR; TCRdb lists only in-frame clones, some missing. V and J calls and clone size come straight from that table; D and trimming were deduced from the DNA. The table lists 45,000 to 70,000 clones, approximately 80% of them singletons, with about an eighth in the top ten. This sample was included in a study of blood T cell repertoires in COVID-19. Study at large: Acute and convalescent COVID-19 specimens originated in the United States, Italy and Spain.

The V and J genes are TRBV21-1 and TRBJ1-1. TRBV21-1 is annotated as a pseudogene. The receptor was derived from a woman older than 75 with acute or convalescent COVID-19. The sample taken for sequencing was peripheral blood. CDR3 coding DNA: TGTGCCAGCAGCGGTCGGGGTCAGAACACTGAAGCTTTCTTT. As protein: CASSGRGQNTEAFF.